The present T cell receptor beta chain was sequenced within a study of blood T cell repertoires in COVID-19. The repertoire was sequenced with immunoSEQ multiplex PCR; TCRdb's copy has only in-frame clones and lacks some. Found here are some 5,700 clones, around 90% of them singletons; the top ten hold 45% to 55%. CDR1 and CDR2 (germline): LGHNA, YSLEER. V was pared by 5 bases and J by 0 bases, with 1 base of the junction left unmatched. This CDR3 has 14 amino acids. The sequenced sample was peripheral blood. The TCR was taken from a human donor in a cohort sampled during active COVID-19. The chain recombines TRBV4-3 with TRBJ1-5; 7 nucleotides align to TRBD1. The CDR3 DNA sequence: TGCGCCAGCAGCGACAGGGTTAGCAATCAGCCCCAGCATTTT. Protein: CASSDRVSNQPQHF.